This T cell receptor beta chain was identified during a study of circulating and synovial CD4+ cells in juvenile arthritis. Only in-frame clones appear in the TCRdb table, and some are missing; sequencing was by immunoSEQ multiplex PCR. The table includes about 16,000 clones, approximately 90% detected once. Sequenced samples came from active juvenile idiopathic arthritis patients. The germline CDR1 and CDR2 sequences are SGHTA and FQGNSA. The CDR3 has 12 residues. Trimming removed 3 bases from V and 12 bases from J; junction bases left unmatched: 5. Sequenced sample: CD4+ T cells from blood. The V call is TRBV7-2, the J call TRBJ1-1, with 9 bases aligning to TRBD1. This receptor was obtained from a human donor with juvenile idiopathic arthritis. CDR3: CASSFLDRGTFF. CDR3 nucleotide sequence: TGTGCCAGCAGCTTCTTGGACAGGGGAACTTTCTTT.